Below, 25 T cell receptor beta chains from the same sample are listed, as sequenced in a study of shared clonotypes between healthy human individuals. Profiling relied on immunoSEQ multiplex PCR, and the TCRdb table lists in-frame clones only, not all of them. Of 2 million to 3 million clones in the sample, around 94% are singletons; the top ten hold about 0.13%. The sample comprised naive CD4+ T cells sorted from blood. Subset given: CD45RA+ positively selected. These receptors were obtained from a man aged 18 to 30 in good health.

In regard to this clone: With a much larger clone just one base away, this may be a read error. This same CDR3 is encoded by further DNA sequences in the sample. The J gene is TRBJ2-5, the V gene TRBV20-1, with unresolved D. Germline V gene data show CDR1 as DFQATT and CDR2 as SNEGSKA (reference sequence). CDR3 length: 10 amino acids. Trimming shortened V by 0 bases and J by 5 bases, and 1 base separated the two germline ends. DNA of the CDR3: TGCAGTGCTAGAGATGAGACCCAGTACTTC. It translates to CSARDETQYF.

The genes are TRBV5-6 and TRBJ2-2; D ambiguous. Germline values: CDR1 SGHDT, CDR2 YYEEEE. This CDR3 is 12 amino acids long. Trimming removed 1 base from V and 7 bases from J, with 5 bases in between. The CDR3 protein is CASSLTVGELFF. The CDR3 DNA reads as TGTGCCAGCAGCTTGACGGTCGGGGAGCTGTTTTTT.

The chain links TRBV5-3 to TRBJ1-5, with D hard to call. TRBV5-3 is recorded as an ORF, its role being uncertain. The V end lost 1 base, the J end lost 4 bases, and 6 bases lay between the germline ends. The CDR3 contains 13 residues. The CDR3 loop reads CARSLTANQPQHF. The CDR3 nucleotides are TGTGCCAGAAGCTTGACCGCGAATCAGCCCCAGCATTTT.

This clone was observed a single time. This sequence joins TRBV7-2 and TRBJ2-3, with unresolved D. V was clipped by 5 bases and J by 2 bases, with 8 bases between them. The CDR3 has 13 amino acids. Looked up from germline, CDR1 is SGHTA and CDR2 is FQGNSA. CDR3 residues: CASSDRATDTQYF. The CDR3 DNA is TGTGCCAGCAGCGATCGGGCCACAGATACGCAGTATTTT.

This clone was seen only a few times. V usage is TRBV7-9 and J usage is TRBJ1-1; no reliable D call. Trimming pared 3 bases from V and 8 bases from J, leaving 10 bases between. This CDR3 is built from 12 residues. Germline V gene sequence: CDR1 SEHNR, CDR2 FQNEAQ (reference sequence). CDR3 DNA sequence: TGTGCCAGCAGCTTTGGACCGTTAGAAGCTTTCTTT. Translation: CASSFGPLEAFF.

The V call is TRBV19, the J call TRBJ1-3; 7 bases are shared with TRBD1. V lost 5 bases and J lost 4; bases outside the gene matches: 8. The CDR3 runs to 15 residues. Germline V gene data show CDR1 as LNHDA and CDR2 as SQIVND (reference sequence). The CDR3 loop is CASSQDRVSGNTIYF. The CDR3 DNA follows: TGTGCCAGTAGTCAAGACAGGGTGAGCGGAAACACCATATATTTT.

This clone has just one count. The gene calls are TRBV21-1 and TRBJ1-5. TRBV21-1 is recorded as a pseudogene. The CDR3 has 14 amino acids. The CDR3 sequence is CASSNSGGNQPQHF. In DNA form, the CDR3 reads TGTGCCAGCAGCAATTCCGGAGGCAATCAGCCCCAGCATTTT.

V and J are TRBV2 and TRBJ2-3; TRBD1 agrees at 8 bases. The germline CDR1 and CDR2 sequences are SNHLY and FYNNEI. The ends lost 0 bases at V and 2 bases at J; junction bases unmatched: 4. The length of the CDR3 is 16 residues. CDR3 amino acids: CASSEAPGQVTDTQYF. CDR3 bases: TGTGCCAGCAGTGAAGCTCCGGGACAGGTCACAGATACGCAGTATTTT.

For this clone: Other DNA sequences in the sample encode the same CDR3. The gene calls are TRBV6-5 and TRBJ2-7; the D gene is possibly TRBD1 (5 bases). The V gene's germline CDR1 is MNHEY and CDR2 SVGAGI. This CDR3 has 11 residues. V was pared by 2 bases and J by 7 bases, with 6 bases between. CDR3 amino acids: CASSYAGEQYF. The CDR3 DNA follows: TGTGCCAGCAGTTACGCAGGGGAGCAGTACTTC.

The chain uses TRBV10-3 and TRBJ2-3; TRBD2 is a possible D gene (5 bases). The germline gives CDR1 ENHRY, CDR2 SYGVKD. CDR3 size: 16 residues. Deletions cut 3 bases from V and 2 bases from J, with 15 bases between. The CDR3 loop is CAISDSRESSTDTQYF. The CDR3 DNA reads as TGTGCCATCAGTGACTCTAGGGAGTCATCCACAGATACGCAGTATTTT.

On this clone: The same CDR3 can be traced to other DNA sequences in this sample. The chain has TRBV15 and TRBJ2-3; TRBD2 matches 10 bases. Losses at the gene ends were 3 bases for V and 1 base for J; bases not matched to a gene: 4. Germline V gene sequence: CDR1 LNHNV, CDR2 YYDKDF (reference sequence). This CDR3 is 16 amino acids long. The CDR3 protein is CATSRGTSGGTDTQYF. The CDR3 DNA follows: TGTGCCACCAGCAGGGGAACTAGCGGGGGCACAGATACGCAGTATTTT.

The rearrangement links TRBV19 to TRBJ2-3, with 9 bases aligning to TRBD1. The CDR3 runs 16 residues. CDR1 is LNHDA and CDR2 is SQIVND in the germline V gene (reference sequence). The V segment lost 5 bases and the J segment 2 bases; nucleotides outside the gene matches: 8. The CDR3 DNA sequence: TGTGCCAGTAGTTCAAACAGGGGGCCCACCACAGATACGCAGTATTTT. It yields the protein CASSSNRGPTTDTQYF.

The CDR3 DNA sequence: TGCGCCAGCAGCCAGATTGGATTTGGGGAGCAGTACTTC. Amino acid sequence: CASSQIGFGEQYF. V and J are TRBV4-3 and TRBJ2-7; D is ambiguous. Trimming stripped 3 bases from V and 7 bases from J, with 13 bases between. Per germline, CDR1 LGHNA and CDR2 YSLEER. The CDR3 consists of 13 residues.

J is TRBJ1-1 and V is TRBV19; 7 bases are shared with TRBD1. Germline V gene data show CDR1 as LNHDA and CDR2 as SQIVND (reference sequence). Trimming at V came to 5 bases and at J to 8 bases, leaving 5 bases not matched to a gene. CDR3 length equals 12 residues. CDR3 region: CASSLPQGEAFF. For the CDR3, the DNA is TGTGCCAGTAGTCTACCACAGGGGGAAGCTTTCTTT.

This chain links TRBV28 with TRBJ1-1; TRBD1 agrees at 8 bases. Germline V gene lookup returns CDR1 MDHEN and CDR2 SYDVKM. After removal of 1 base from V and 5 bases from J, the junction contained 6 bases not matched to a gene. The CDR3 covers 15 residues. CDR3 DNA: TGTGCCAGCAGTTTATCCGGGACAGGATCGACTGAAGCTTTCTTT. Translated: CASSLSGTGSTEAFF.

This rearrangement joins TRBV15 to TRBJ2-5, with 12 bases identical to TRBD1. This CDR3 is built from 16 residues. Germline trimming cut 3 bases from V and 6 bases from J; bases unmatched to any gene: 8. Germline CDR1 is LNHNV and CDR2 is YYDKDF (reference sequence). The CDR3 is CATSRAGGQGAKTQYF. Written as DNA, the CDR3 is TGTGCCACCAGCAGGGCCGGGGGACAGGGGGCGAAGACCCAGTACTTC.

About this clone itself: The same CDR3 is also encoded by other DNA sequences in this sample. The V and J genes are TRBV11-2 and TRBJ2-7; D possibly corresponds to TRBD2 (7 bases). Germline V gene sequence: CDR1 SGHAT, CDR2 FQNNGV. There are 15 residues in the CDR3. V lost 1 base, J lost 4 bases, and 14 bases lay in between. The CDR3 sequence: CASSLAGGGGYEQYF. CDR3 coding DNA: TGTGCCAGCAGCTTAGCTGGAGGGGGGGGTTACGAGCAGTACTTC.

This sequence joins TRBV29-1 and TRBJ2-7; 12 nucleotides line up with TRBD1. The CDR3 runs to 13 residues. The germline V gene has CDR1 SQVTM and CDR2 ANQGSEA. J was trimmed by 5 bases and V by 5 bases; bases with no gene match: 4. The CDR3 coding sequence is TGCAGCGTTCGGGACAGGGGGCTAAACGAGCAGTACTTC. Residues: CSVRDRGLNEQYF.

The rearrangement links TRBV2 to TRBJ1-1; perhaps TRBD1 as D (6 bases). The germline V gene encodes CDR1 SNHLY and CDR2 FYNNEI. The V and J ends lost 3 bases and 0 bases respectively, with 14 bases between them. The length of the CDR3 is 16 residues. CDR3 coding DNA: TGTGCCAGCAGTGATGTAGGGGGGGCCATGAACACTGAAGCTTTCTTT. It encodes CASSDVGGAMNTEAFF.

The chain uses TRBV7-2 and TRBJ2-1; 8 positions match TRBD1. This CDR3 has 15 residues. CDR1 and CDR2 (germline): SGHTA, FQGNSA. The V gene end was trimmed by 4 bases and the J gene end by 4 bases; junction bases not matched to a gene: 6. CDR3 sequence (DNA): TGTGCCAGCAGCTACGACAGGGGCGAGTACAATGAGCAGTTCTTC. Amino acid sequence: CASSYDRGEYNEQFF.

The chain employs TRBV18 and TRBJ1-2; D may be TRBD1 (5 bases). Germline V lookup: CDR1 KGHSH, CDR2 LQKENI. CDR3 length: 12 residues. V lost 5 bases and J lost 7, with 11 bases in between. CDR3 in DNA: TGTGCCAGCTCATCGACAGAGGGTGGCTACACCTTC. Its translation is CASSSTEGGYTF.

The CDR3 region is CASSDYDRNEQFF. The CDR3 nucleotides are TGCGCCAGCAGTGACTATGACCGCAATGAGCAGTTCTTC. The genes are TRBV10-1 and TRBJ2-1; D unresolved. This CDR3 is 13 amino acids long. Germline V CDR1 and CDR2: WNHNN, SYGVQD (reference sequence). V was clipped by 3 bases and J by 6 bases, with 9 bases between them.

The sample holds one count of this clone. The chain uses TRBV10-3 and TRBJ1-2; D is perhaps TRBD1 (5 bases). Germline V CDR1 and CDR2: ENHRY, SYGVKD. The CDR3 is 14 amino acids. Trimming left V 3 bases short and J 8 bases short, with 16 bases between. CDR3 loop: CAISDRDVASGYTF. CDR3 nucleotide sequence: TGTGCCATCAGTGACCGGGACGTAGCTTCAGGCTACACCTTC.

Points on this clone: Other DNA sequences of this sample code for an identical CDR3. The chain joins TRBV5-1 to TRBJ2-5; 8 nucleotides agree with TRBD2. CDR1 is SGHRS and CDR2 is YFSETQ in the germline V gene. V lost 4 bases to trimming and J lost 5 bases; unmatched junction nucleotides: 7. CDR3 length equals 14 residues. CDR3 region: CASSRSGGEETQYF. The CDR3 bases are TGCGCCAGCAGCAGGAGCGGGGGAGAGGAGACCCAGTACTTC.

J is TRBJ1-2 and V is TRBV10-3; D ambiguous. The CDR3 is made up of 13 amino acids. V lost 4 bases to trimming and J lost 5 bases, with 11 bases between them. Germline lookup yields CDR1 ENHRY and CDR2 SYGVKD. CDR3 region: CAISGDPGYGYTF. The CDR3 DNA sequence: TGTGCCATCAGTGGCGACCCGGGATATGGCTACACCTTC.